This TCR beta chain is from a study of T cells in Graves' hyperthyroidism and ophthalmopathy. The trim removed 3 bases at V and 4 bases at J, leaving 6 bases unmatched. The CDR3 sequence is 15 residues long. Germline V gives CDR1 SGHDN, CDR2 FVKESK. RNA transcripts gave rise to amplified TCR beta CDR3 regions. Carried out on the TCR CDR3, a first-round RT-PCR used the HTBI primer set. TCRdb processed the multiplex PCR reads anew with MiXCR; each CDR3 protein has one entry. The table lists roughly 640,000 distinct CDR3 sequences, around 16% of them singletons. As regards this clonotype: Its antigen remains unidentified.

Study outcomes and limitations: Before onset, ophthalmopathy was predicted by the model a median roughly 6.8 months earlier.

The clonotype originates from a woman in her thirties or forties with Graves' ophthalmopathy. The rearrangement joins TRBV14 to TRBJ2-7; 10 nucleotides match TRBD1. Sequenced material: blood. CDR3 DNA sequence: TGTGCCAGCAGCCATGCGGGGACAGGGGTTTACGAGCAGTACTTC. Protein sequence: CASSHAGTGVYEQYF.